This T cell receptor (beta chain) was sequenced in a study of T-cell memory formation after mild COVID-19. With respect to this clonotype: Its specificity is unknown.

Constant-segment primers were used for 5'RACE, and the resulting TCR alpha and TCR beta cDNA libraries carried sample barcodes and UMIs. One entry per CDR3 protein, called by TCRdb with MiXCR from the 5' RACE reads. The data contain hundreds of thousands of distinct CDR3 sequences, 20% of them singletons. Study-level results: Researchers found some responding clones in pre-infection memory, a sign that cross-reactive memory joined. A second wave of clones peaked on day 37, and their SARS-CoV-2 specificity went unconfirmed.

This TCR came from an adult woman who had mild COVID-19 (a few samples of this study predate the infection). Cell type and time point are not known. The material sequenced was PBMCs or a T cell subset sorted from them (not recorded which).

The CDR3 loop is CASSASGAQETQYF. In DNA form, the CDR3 reads TGTGCCAGCAGCGCTAGCGGAGCACAAGAGACCCAGTACTTC. This rearrangement joins TRBV6-2 or TRBV6-3 to TRBJ2-5; 7 bases match TRBD2. CDR3 size: 14 residues. Per the germline V gene, CDR1 is MNHEY and CDR2 is SVGEGT. J gave up 2 bases and V 6 bases, and 6 bases lay outside the gene matches.